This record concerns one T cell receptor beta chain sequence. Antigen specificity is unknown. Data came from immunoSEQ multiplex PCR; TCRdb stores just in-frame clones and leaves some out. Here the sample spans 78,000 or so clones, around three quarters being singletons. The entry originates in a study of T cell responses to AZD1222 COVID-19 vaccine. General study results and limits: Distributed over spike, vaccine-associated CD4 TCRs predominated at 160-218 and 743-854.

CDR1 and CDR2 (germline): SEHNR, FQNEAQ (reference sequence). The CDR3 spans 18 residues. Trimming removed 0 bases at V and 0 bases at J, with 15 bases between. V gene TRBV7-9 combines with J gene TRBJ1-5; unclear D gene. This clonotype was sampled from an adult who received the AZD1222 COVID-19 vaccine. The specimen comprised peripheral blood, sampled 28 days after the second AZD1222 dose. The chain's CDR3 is CASSLARWALNSNQPQHF. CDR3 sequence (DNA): TGTGCCAGCAGCTTAGCGAGGTGGGCACTTAATAGCAATCAGCCCCAGCATTTT.